These T cell receptor beta chains were read from a single sample in a study of blood T cell repertoires in COVID-19. The method was immunoSEQ multiplex PCR; TCRdb's version includes in-frame clones alone and lacks a portion of them. The table has approximately 240,000 clones, approximately 86% seen once. Source material: PBMCs or T cells enriched from blood (not recorded which). Receptor source: a woman aged 25 to 39 with acute COVID-19. Each CDR3 is given with its conserved first and last residue. Fields, in order: V gene, D gene, J gene, CDR3 protein, CDR3 DNA. A D gene is named only where the DNA matches it firmly.

>TRBV27|-|TRBJ2-3
CASSRPPGDTQYF
TGTGCCAGCAGCCGCCCACCCGGGGATACGCAGTATTTT
>TRBV4-1|-|TRBJ1-6
CASSQESPGDSPLHF
TGCGCCAGCAGCCAAGAATCGCCTGGAGATTCACCCCTCCACTTT
>TRBV27|-|TRBJ2-1
CASSLRERGLAREQFF
TGTGCCAGCAGTTTACGGGAGAGGGGTCTAGCCCGAGAGCAGTTCTTC
>TRBV3-1/TRBV3-2|TRBD2|TRBJ2-1
CASSSSRRGGRFYNEQFF
TGTGCCAGCAGCTCCTCGCGGCGGGGGGGCCGGTTCTACAATGAGCAGTTCTTC
>TRBV6-4|TRBD2|TRBJ2-5
CASSVVAAGGQETQYF
TGTGCCAGCAGTGTCGTTGCAGCGGGGGGACAAGAGACCCAGTACTTC
>TRBV6-5|-|TRBJ1-4
CASSRQGLGEKLFF
TGTGCCAGCAGTAGGCAGGGTTTAGGCGAAAAACTGTTTTTT
>TRBV19|-|TRBJ2-2
CASSAPGRTNTGELFF
TGTGCCAGTAGTGCCCCAGGCAGAACGAACACCGGGGAGCTGTTTTTT
>TRBV5-5|TRBD1|TRBJ1-2
CASSLSGGNGYTF
TGTGCCAGCAGCTTGTCAGGGGGCAACGGCTACACCTTC
>TRBV7-7|-|TRBJ2-7
CASSLNGGSSEQYF
TGTGCTAGCAGCCTCAATGGGGGGTCGAGCGAGCAGTACTTC
>TRBV9|-|TRBJ2-3
CASSRDITDTQYF
TGTGCCAGCAGCAGGGACATCACAGATACGCAGTATTTT
>TRBV30|TRBD1|TRBJ1-2
CAYTSRQGTNYGYTF
TGTGCCTACACCTCTAGACAGGGAACTAACTATGGCTACACCTTC
>TRBV9|-|TRBJ2-2
CASSEEIGGELFF
TGTGCCAGCAGCGAGGAGATTGGCGGGGAGCTGTTTTTT
>TRBV7-6|-|TRBJ1-5
CASREPGNQPQHF
TGTGCCAGCAGAGAGCCGGGCAATCAGCCCCAGCATTTT
>TRBV5-8|TRBD1|TRBJ2-7
CASSLVGQGRYEQYF
TGTGCCAGCAGCTTGGTGGGACAGGGCCGCTACGAGCAGTACTTC
>TRBV9|-|TRBJ1-3
CASSRESSGNTIYF
TGTGCCAGCAGCCGGGAGAGCTCTGGAAACACCATATATTTT
>TRBV6-5|TRBD2|TRBJ2-1
CASSYQAGATDEQFF
TGTGCCAGCAGTTACCAAGCGGGGGCGACAGATGAGCAGTTCTTC
>TRBV5-1|-|TRBJ2-7
CASSFWGETYEQYF
TGCGCCAGCAGCTTCTGGGGGGAAACCTACGAGCAGTACTTC
>TRBV2|TRBD1|TRBJ1-2
CASSEDRTYGYTF
TGTGCCAGCAGTGAGGACAGGACCTATGGCTACACCTTC
>TRBV11-1|-|TRBJ2-2
CASSMGDFDTGELFF
TGTGCCAGCAGCATGGGGGACTTCGACACCGGGGAGCTGTTTTTT
>TRBV2|TRBD1|TRBJ1-4
CASSVLTGGVGEKLFF
TGTGCCAGCAGTGTCCTTACAGGGGGCGTAGGGGAAAAACTGTTTTTT